This TCR beta chain comes out of a study of OX40 agonist ivuxolimab in advanced cancers. There are a few counts of this clone. Its cognate antigen is unknown. Whole-study results and caveats: The study found among the lowest clonal expansion in partial responders at 0.1-3.0 mg/kg. There were, on average, more expanded clones in CD8+ T cells than in CD4+.

Losses at the gene ends were 10 bases for V and 6 bases for J; bases not matched to a gene: 7. CDR1 and CDR2 (germline): LNHDA, SQIVND (reference sequence). This CDR3 has 13 amino acids. Patients with a history of autoimmune disease or on systemic immunosuppression were excluded. Sequenced by immunoSEQ multiplex PCR; TCRdb stores in-frame clones only, minus some. The data show just under 75,000 clones, 75% to 95% seen once. The clonotype comes from an adult with an advanced solid tumor such as melanoma, head and neck, liver or kidney cancer. The material was CD4+ or CD8+ T cells sorted from blood, obtained in a trial of the OX40 agonist ivuxolimab. The rearrangement joins TRBV19 to TRBJ1-1; 11 bases align to TRBD1. Here the CDR3 DNA reads TGTGCCACGAGCCGGACAGGGGGCCCTGAAGCTTTCTTT. As protein: CATSRTGGPEAFF.